This record looks at one T cell receptor (beta chain) sequence and its context. V shed 6 bases and J shed 0 bases, with 7 bases lying between them. Germline V CDR1 and CDR2: SGHDN, FVKESK. CDR3 length equals 13 residues. In the original workflow: Nucleated cell number was recorded as an estimate derived from reference gene primer amplification. Method: immunoSEQ multiplex PCR; TCRdb's copy keeps in-frame clones and lacks some. That table furnishes V, J and clone size, whereas the DNA furnished D and trimming. The data show about 33,000 clones, 70% to 90% seen once. This sample is drawn from a study of blood T cell repertoires in COVID-19. About the research overall: Some COVID-19 samples were acute and others convalescent; all came from the United States, Italy and Spain. T cells, B-cell-depleted T cells, or PBMCs provided the cDNA or gDNA that served as material.

The sequence was collected from a human donor in a cohort sampled during active COVID-19. The specimen was peripheral blood. The V gene is TRBV14, the J gene TRBJ2-3, with a tentative D call TRBD1 (5 bases). As DNA, the CDR3 is TGTGCCAGCAGGACAGTTAGCACAGATACGCAGTATTTT. It encodes CASRTVSTDTQYF.